This entry describes one T cell receptor (beta chain). Its antigen is not identified. These data are taken from a study of T cell responses to AZD1222 COVID-19 vaccine. Study-wide results and caveats: Across spike, vaccine-associated CD4 TCRs were found, dominant at 160-218 and 743-854. Clonal diversity may have been underestimated, and the donors were mostly white British, with more females than males.

CDR3 length equals 14 residues. V lost 6 bases and J lost 4; bases outside the gene matches: 3. Germline V lookup: CDR1 SEHNR, CDR2 FQNEAQ (reference sequence). Here immunoSEQ multiplex PCR was the method, and the copy in TCRdb shows in-frame clones only, minus some. The sample records tens of thousands of clones, 80% to 95% being singletons. The rearrangement joins TRBV7-9 to TRBJ2-2; 9 bases are a match to TRBD2. The material was peripheral blood, obtained 28 days after the second dose of the MenACWY control vaccine. This clonotype originated in an adult who received the MenACWY meningococcal vaccine as a control. This CDR3 reads CASSLSGGTGELFF. In DNA, the CDR3 is TGTGCCAGCAGTCTTAGCGGGGGCACCGGGGAGCTGTTTTTT.